This entry lists 20 T cell receptor beta chains sequenced from one sample in a study of blood T cell repertoires in COVID-19. Sequencing was performed with immunoSEQ multiplex PCR; in TCRdb, only in-frame clones are kept and a portion is missing. Here the sample spans around 190,000 clones, approximately 84% being singletons. Sequenced sample: PBMCs or T cells enriched from blood (not recorded which). Receptors originate from a woman aged 25 to 39 who had recovered from COVID-19.

The chain uses TRBV29-1 and TRBJ2-3, with 8 positions matching TRBD2. The CDR3 is 12 amino acids. The germline V gene has CDR1 SQVTM and CDR2 ANQGSEA. V lost 7 bases to trimming and J lost 3 bases; unmatched junction nucleotides: 3. CDR3 in DNA: TGCAGCGGGCGGGGGGCGACAGATACGCAGTATTTT. Protein: CSGRGATDTQYF.

The chain recombines TRBV5-6 with TRBJ1-1; 7 nucleotides line up with TRBD1. J gave up 3 bases and V 0 bases, and 8 bases lay outside the gene matches. This CDR3 contains 16 residues. Germline CDR1 reads SGHDT; CDR2 reads YYEEEE. This CDR3 is CASSLGRGLQDTEAFF. The CDR3 DNA is TGTGCCAGCAGCTTGGGCAGGGGGTTACAGGACACTGAAGCTTTCTTT.

The chain is built from TRBV7-9 and TRBJ2-1; TRBD2 aligns across 15 bases. V trimming: 8 bases; J trimming: 8 bases; junction bases outside the gene matches: 10. CDR1 and CDR2 (germline): SEHNR, FQNEAQ (reference sequence). The length of the CDR3 is 16 residues. The CDR3 protein is CASAVGTSGGIDEQFF. The DNA for the CDR3 is TGTGCCAGCGCAGTAGGGACTAGCGGGGGGATCGATGAGCAGTTCTTC. The full variable domain, its missing parts supplied by reference TRBV7-9 and TRBJ2-1, is DTGVSQNPRHKITKRGQNVTFRCDPISEHNRLYWYRQTLGQGPEFLTYFQNEAQLEKSRLLSDRFSAERPKGSFSTLEIQRTEQGDSAMYLCASAVGTSGGIDEQFFGPGTRLTVL.

The chain recombines TRBV6-1 with TRBJ1-2; TRBD1 might be the D (5 bases). V was pared by 2 bases and J by 4 bases, with 8 bases between. The germline CDR1 and CDR2 sequences are MNHNS and SASEGT. The CDR3 sequence is 13 residues long. The CDR3 spells CASSEQGRYGYTF. The CDR3 DNA is TGTGCCAGCAGTGAACAGGGCCGCTATGGCTACACCTTC.

This clone was observed a handful of times. The chain joins TRBV6-5 to TRBJ2-7, with D possibly TRBD2 on 6 matching bases. CDR1 and CDR2 (germline): MNHEY, SVGAGI. The germline V and J ends were trimmed by 5 bases and 6 bases, with 8 bases remaining between them. The CDR3 extends over 11 amino acids. This chain's CDR3 is CASSQGGEQYF. CDR3 nucleotide sequence: TGTGCCAGCAGTCAGGGAGGCGAGCAGTACTTC.

The genes are TRBV11-2 and TRBJ1-1; perhaps TRBD1 as D (5 bases). Deletions cut 0 bases from V and 6 bases from J, with 23 bases between. The CDR3 is 18 residues long. The germline CDR1 and CDR2 sequences are SGHAT and FQNNGV. The CDR3 loop is CASSLEGGRPHMGAEAFF. For the CDR3, the DNA is TGTGCCAGCAGCTTAGAGGGGGGACGCCCACATATGGGGGCTGAAGCTTTCTTT.

This clone was detected only once. This chain connects TRBV30 to TRBJ2-3; 8 bases map to TRBD1. The CDR3 contains 14 residues. J lost 3 bases, V lost 4 bases, and 6 bases had no gene match. Germline V gives CDR1 GTSNPN, CDR2 SVGIG (reference sequence). CDR3: CAWIQGAGTDTQYF. DNA for the CDR3: TGTGCCTGGATCCAGGGGGCGGGTACAGATACGCAGTATTTT.

This chain joins TRBV19 and TRBJ1-2, with a possible D match to TRBD1 (6 bases). Germline CDR1 LNHDA, CDR2 SQIVND (reference sequence). This CDR3 comprises 14 residues. V lost 3 bases, J lost 7 bases, and 15 bases lay in between. The CDR3 here is CASSIPQGAAGYTF. CDR3 bases: TGTGCCAGTAGTATCCCACAGGGTGCGGCTGGCTACACCTTC.

The V and J genes are TRBV28 and TRBJ2-1; D is perhaps TRBD1 (6 bases). The length of the CDR3 is 18 residues. Trimming shortened V by 4 bases and J by 4 bases, and 23 bases separated the two germline ends. The germline V gene encodes CDR1 MDHEN and CDR2 SYDVKM. The CDR3 reads CASSSPKGVTFLYNEQFF. DNA of the CDR3: TGTGCCAGCAGTTCCCCGAAGGGGGTCACCTTTTTATACAATGAGCAGTTCTTC.

The gene calls are TRBV28 and TRBJ1-1; 7 bases match TRBD1. This CDR3 is built from 14 residues. Trimming cost V 8 bases and J 3 bases; bases outside gene matches: 9. Looked up from germline, CDR1 is MDHEN and CDR2 is SYDVKM. CDR3 loop: CASGIRGPYTEAFF. CDR3 bases: TGTGCCAGCGGAATTAGGGGGCCGTACACTGAAGCTTTCTTT.

This clone was counted between two and nine times. The V gene is TRBV6-1, the J gene TRBJ2-4; 16 nucleotides match TRBD2. There are 19 residues in the CDR3. CDR1 is MNHNS and CDR2 is SASEGT in the germline V gene. Losses at the gene ends were 4 bases for V and 1 base for J; bases not matched to a gene: 7. The CDR3 nucleotides are TGTGCCAGCAGTGCAGGGACTAGCGGGGGGGCCATGGCCAAAAACATTCAGTACTTC. The encoded protein is CASSAGTSGGAMAKNIQYF.

V gene TRBV28 combines with J gene TRBJ1-4; 8 bases match TRBD1. The CDR3 consists of 15 residues. The V segment lost 6 bases and the J segment 6 bases; nucleotides outside the gene matches: 9. The V gene's germline CDR1 is MDHEN and CDR2 SYDVKM. CDR3 DNA: TGTGCCAGCAGCGCCGGGACAGGTGTGCATGAAAAACTGTTTTTT. Amino acids: CASSAGTGVHEKLFF.

V usage is TRBV5-1 and J usage is TRBJ2-2; TRBD2 matches at 7 bases. V gave up 4 bases and J gave up 1 base; unmatched junction bases: 7. CDR3 length: 16 residues. Germline values: CDR1 SGHRS, CDR2 YFSETQ. CDR3 sequence (DNA): TGCGCCAGCAGCCTTCTAGCGGCGGAGAACACCGGGGAGCTGTTTTTT. Translating gives CASSLLAAENTGELFF.

This chain uses TRBV11-2 with TRBJ2-1, with TRBD2 matching 14 bases. V trimming: 10 bases; J trimming: 1 base; junction bases outside the gene matches: 9. The germline gives CDR1 SGHAT, CDR2 FQNNGV. This CDR3 is 17 amino acids long. CDR3 DNA sequence: TGTGCCATCCTGACTAGCGGGGGGGCCAAATCCTACAATGAGCAGTTCTTC. It encodes CAILTSGGAKSYNEQFF.

J is TRBJ1-5 and V is TRBV12-3 or TRBV12-4, with unresolved D. V was shortened by 3 bases and J by 15 bases, with 18 bases between the two germline ends. The CDR3 spans 13 residues. The CDR3 sequence is CASSLALGYSMHF. The CDR3 nucleotides read TGTGCCAGCAGTTTGGCCCTTGGTTATTCGATGCATTTT.

The genes are TRBV5-1 and TRBJ2-1; a possible D gene is TRBD2 (6 bases). V was cut by 0 bases and J by 2 bases, with 15 bases left in between. Germline loops: CDR1 SGHRS, CDR2 YFSETQ. This CDR3 has 17 amino acids. This chain's CDR3 is CASSLAFTGVPYNEQFF. The CDR3 DNA sequence: TGCGCCAGCAGCTTGGCGTTTACGGGAGTACCCTACAATGAGCAGTTCTTC.

The chain employs TRBV6-5 and TRBJ2-5, with a tentative D call TRBD1 (6 bases). V lost 6 bases and J lost 6, with 20 bases in between. The CDR3 loop spans 15 amino acids. Per the germline V gene, CDR1 is MNHEY and CDR2 is SVGAGI. The CDR3 DNA is TGTGCCAGCAGGAAATCACAGGGTGGGGTAAAGACCCAGTACTTC. This codes for CASRKSQGGVKTQYF.

The chain employs TRBV2 and TRBJ1-6, with unresolved D. The V gene lost 6 bases and the J gene lost 7 bases, with 19 bases spanning the gap. The CDR3 runs to 16 residues. The germline CDR1 and CDR2 sequences are SNHLY and FYNNEI. The CDR3 protein is CASSVKRASLNSPLHF. The CDR3 DNA sequence: TGTGCCAGCAGCGTGAAGCGGGCCAGCTTAAATTCACCCCTCCACTTT.

The chain uses TRBV2 and TRBJ2-1, with a possible D match to TRBD1 (5 bases). V was cut by 4 bases and J by 5 bases, with 9 bases left in between. CDR1 and CDR2 from the germline V gene are SNHLY and FYNNEI. This CDR3 is built from 13 residues. In nucleotides, the CDR3 is TGTGCCAGCAGTGCCAGGGAAAACAATGAGCAGTTCTTC. This sequence encodes CASSARENNEQFF.

This chain connects TRBV6-5 to TRBJ1-2; D is perhaps TRBD1 (5 bases). The germline V gene has CDR1 MNHEY and CDR2 SVGAGI. V lost 3 bases to trimming and J lost 7 bases, with 12 bases between them. This CDR3 comprises 13 residues. The CDR3, as DNA: TGTGCCAGCAGTTATCAGGGATCGGGTGGCTACACCTTC. Its translation is CASSYQGSGGYTF.